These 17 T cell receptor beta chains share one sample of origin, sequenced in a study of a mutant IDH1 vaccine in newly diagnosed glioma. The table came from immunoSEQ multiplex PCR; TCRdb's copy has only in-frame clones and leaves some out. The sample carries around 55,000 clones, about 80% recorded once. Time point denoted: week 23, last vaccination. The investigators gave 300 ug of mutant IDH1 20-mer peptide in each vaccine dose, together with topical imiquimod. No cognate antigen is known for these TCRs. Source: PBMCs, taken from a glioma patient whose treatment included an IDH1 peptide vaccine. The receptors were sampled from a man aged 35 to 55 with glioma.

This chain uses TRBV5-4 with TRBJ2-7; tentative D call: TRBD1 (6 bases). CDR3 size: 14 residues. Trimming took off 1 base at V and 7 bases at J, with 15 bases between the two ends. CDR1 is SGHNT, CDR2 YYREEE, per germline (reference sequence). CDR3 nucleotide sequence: TGTGCCAGCAGCTTGTGGCAGGGGTTCGGGGAGCAGTACTTC. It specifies CASSLWQGFGEQYF.

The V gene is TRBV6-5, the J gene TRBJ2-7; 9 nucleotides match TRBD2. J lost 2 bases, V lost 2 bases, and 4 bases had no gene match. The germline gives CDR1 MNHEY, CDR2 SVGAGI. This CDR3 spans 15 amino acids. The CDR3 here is CASSYVERGAYEQYF. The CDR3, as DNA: TGTGCCAGCAGTTACGTCGAGCGGGGGGCCTACGAGCAGTACTTC.

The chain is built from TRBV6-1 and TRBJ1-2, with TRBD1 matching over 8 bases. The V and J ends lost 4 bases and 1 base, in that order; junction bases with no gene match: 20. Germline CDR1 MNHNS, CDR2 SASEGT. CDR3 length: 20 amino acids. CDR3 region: CASSGGEPPGQVPLNYGYTF. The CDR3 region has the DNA TGTGCCAGCAGTGGGGGGGAACCTCCGGGACAGGTACCACTTAACTATGGCTACACCTTC.

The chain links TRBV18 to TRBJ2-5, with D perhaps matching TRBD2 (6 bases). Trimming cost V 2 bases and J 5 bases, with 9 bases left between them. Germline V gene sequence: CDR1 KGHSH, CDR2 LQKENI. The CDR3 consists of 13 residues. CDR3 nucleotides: TGTGCCAGCTCACCAGGGACTCTGGAGACCCAGTACTTC. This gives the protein CASSPGTLETQYF.

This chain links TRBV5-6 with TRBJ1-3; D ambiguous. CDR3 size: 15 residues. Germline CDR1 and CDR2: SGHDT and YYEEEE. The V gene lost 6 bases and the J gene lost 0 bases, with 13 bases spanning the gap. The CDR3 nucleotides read TGTGCCAGCACTCTCGGCGCCCGCTCTGGAAACACCATATATTTT. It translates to CASTLGARSGNTIYF.

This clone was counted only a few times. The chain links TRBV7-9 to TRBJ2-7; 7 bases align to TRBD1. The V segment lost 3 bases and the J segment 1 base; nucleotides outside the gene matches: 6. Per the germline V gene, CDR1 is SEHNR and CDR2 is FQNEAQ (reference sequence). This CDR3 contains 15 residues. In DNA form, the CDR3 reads TGTGCCAGCAGCTTCGACAGGGCGAAGTCCTACGAGCAGTACTTC. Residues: CASSFDRAKSYEQYF.

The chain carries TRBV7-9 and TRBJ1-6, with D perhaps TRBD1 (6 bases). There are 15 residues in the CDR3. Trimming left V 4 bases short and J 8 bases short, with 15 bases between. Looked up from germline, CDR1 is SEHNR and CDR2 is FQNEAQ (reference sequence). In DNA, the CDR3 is TGTGCCAGCAGCTCGTGGACAGAGACCGATTCACCCCTCCACTTT. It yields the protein CASSSWTETDSPLHF.

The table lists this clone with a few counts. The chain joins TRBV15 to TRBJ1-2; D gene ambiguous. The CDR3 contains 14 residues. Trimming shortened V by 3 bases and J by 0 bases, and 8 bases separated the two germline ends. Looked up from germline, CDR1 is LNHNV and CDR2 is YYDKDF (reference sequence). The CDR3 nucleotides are TGTGCCACCAGCAGGGGAGGATCTAACTATGGCTACACCTTC. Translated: CATSRGGSNYGYTF.

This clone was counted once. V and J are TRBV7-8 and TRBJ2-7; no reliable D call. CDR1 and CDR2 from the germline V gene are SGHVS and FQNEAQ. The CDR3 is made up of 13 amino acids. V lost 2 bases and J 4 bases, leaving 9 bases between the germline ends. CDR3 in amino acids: CASSLPTDYEQYF. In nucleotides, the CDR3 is TGTGCCAGCAGCTTACCCACAGATTACGAGCAGTACTTC.

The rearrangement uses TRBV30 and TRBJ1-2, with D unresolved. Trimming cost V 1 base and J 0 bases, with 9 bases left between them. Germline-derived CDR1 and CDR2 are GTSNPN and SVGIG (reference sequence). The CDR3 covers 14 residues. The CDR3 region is CAWSGRPANYGYTF. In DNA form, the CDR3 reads TGTGCCTGGAGTGGACGCCCAGCTAACTATGGCTACACCTTC.

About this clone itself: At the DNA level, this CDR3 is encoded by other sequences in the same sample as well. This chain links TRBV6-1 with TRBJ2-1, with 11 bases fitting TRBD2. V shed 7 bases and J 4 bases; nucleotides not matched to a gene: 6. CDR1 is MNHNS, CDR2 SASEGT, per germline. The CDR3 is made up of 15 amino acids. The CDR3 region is CASIPTSGGYNEQFF. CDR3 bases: TGTGCCAGCATCCCCACTAGCGGGGGATACAATGAGCAGTTCTTC.

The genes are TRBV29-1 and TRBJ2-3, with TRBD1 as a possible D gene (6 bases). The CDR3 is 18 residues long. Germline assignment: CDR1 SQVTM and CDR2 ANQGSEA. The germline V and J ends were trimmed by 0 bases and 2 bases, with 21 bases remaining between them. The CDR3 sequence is CSVEDQWLEGVATDTQYF. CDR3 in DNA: TGCAGCGTTGAAGATCAATGGCTAGAGGGGGTCGCCACAGATACGCAGTATTTT.

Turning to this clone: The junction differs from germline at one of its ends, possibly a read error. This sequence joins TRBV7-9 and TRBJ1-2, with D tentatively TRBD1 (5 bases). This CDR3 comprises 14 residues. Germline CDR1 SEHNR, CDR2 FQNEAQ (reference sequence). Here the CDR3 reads CASSLGGDPGDYLF. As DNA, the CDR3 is TGTGCCAGCAGCTTGGGGGGGGACCCGGGAGATTACCTCTTC.

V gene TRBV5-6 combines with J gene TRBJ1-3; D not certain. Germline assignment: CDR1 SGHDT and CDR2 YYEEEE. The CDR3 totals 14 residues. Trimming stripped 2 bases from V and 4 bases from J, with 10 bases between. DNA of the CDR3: TGTGCCAGCAGCTTCCGAGGAGGGGGAAACACCATATATTTT. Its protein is CASSFRGGGNTIYF.

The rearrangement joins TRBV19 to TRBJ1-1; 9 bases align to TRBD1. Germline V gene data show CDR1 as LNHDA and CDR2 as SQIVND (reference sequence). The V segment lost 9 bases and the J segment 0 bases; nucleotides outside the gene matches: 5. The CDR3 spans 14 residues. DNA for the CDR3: TGTGCCAGCGGACAGGGGACCATGAACACTGAAGCTTTCTTT. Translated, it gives CASGQGTMNTEAFF. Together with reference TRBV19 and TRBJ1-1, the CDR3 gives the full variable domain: DGGITQSPKYLFRKEGQNVTLSCEQNLNHDAMYWYRQDPGQGLRLIYYSQIVNDFQKGDIAEGYSVSREKKESFPLTVTSAQKNPTAFYLCASGQGTMNTEAFFGQGTRLTVV.

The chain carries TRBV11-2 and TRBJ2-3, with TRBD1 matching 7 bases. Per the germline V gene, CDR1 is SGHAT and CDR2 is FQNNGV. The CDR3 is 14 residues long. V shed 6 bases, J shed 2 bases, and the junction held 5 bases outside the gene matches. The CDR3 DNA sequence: TGTGCCAGCAGGGGACAGTTTTCCACAGATACGCAGTATTTT. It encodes CASRGQFSTDTQYF.

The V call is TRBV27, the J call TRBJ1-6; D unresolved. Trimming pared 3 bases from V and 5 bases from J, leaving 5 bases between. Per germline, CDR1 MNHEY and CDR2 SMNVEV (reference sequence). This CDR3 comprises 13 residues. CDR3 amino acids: CASSLVDNSPLHF. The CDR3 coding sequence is TGTGCCAGCAGTTTGGTGGATAATTCACCCCTCCACTTT.